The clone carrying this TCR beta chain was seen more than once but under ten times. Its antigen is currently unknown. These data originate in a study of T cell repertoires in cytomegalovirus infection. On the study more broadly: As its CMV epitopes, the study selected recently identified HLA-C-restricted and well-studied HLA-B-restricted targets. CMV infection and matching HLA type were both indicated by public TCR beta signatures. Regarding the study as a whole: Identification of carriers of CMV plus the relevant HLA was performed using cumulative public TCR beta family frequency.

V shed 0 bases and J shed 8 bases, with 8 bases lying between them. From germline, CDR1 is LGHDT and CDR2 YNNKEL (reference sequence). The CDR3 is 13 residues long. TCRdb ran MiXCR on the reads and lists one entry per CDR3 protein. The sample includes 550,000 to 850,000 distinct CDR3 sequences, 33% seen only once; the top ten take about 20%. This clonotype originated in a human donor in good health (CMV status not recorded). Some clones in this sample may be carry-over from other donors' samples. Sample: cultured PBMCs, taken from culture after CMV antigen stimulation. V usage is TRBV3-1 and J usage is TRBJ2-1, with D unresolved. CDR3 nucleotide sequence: TGTGCCAGCAGCCAAGATCCTCCCGATGAGCAGTTCTTC. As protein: CASSQDPPDEQFF.